This entry describes one T cell receptor (beta chain). Its antigen remains unknown. TCRdb reprocessed the 5' RACE reads with MiXCR, giving one entry per CDR3 protein. The sample has some 340,000 distinct CDR3 sequences, about 10% seen once. V dropped 0 bases and J dropped 4 bases, with 9 bases sitting between them. The length of the CDR3 is 14 residues. Germline values: CDR1 MNHEY, CDR2 SVGAGI. These data originate in a study of T cells after yellow fever vaccination. Study as a whole: Researchers used SMART-Seq v4 Ultra Low Input to prepare fractions that had low cell numbers. Study outcomes and limitations: Boosting was followed by the reappearance of most primary-vaccination clones (less than 98% CD4, about 90% CD8). Compared with primary, the secondary response was weaker and peaked at day 5, not 15. High-abundance clonotypes from the bulk population could contaminate FACS-sorted repertoires.

The specimen comprised CD4+ T cells sorted from PBMCs, sampled 45 days after the yellow fever booster vaccination. The chain recombines TRBV6-5 with TRBJ2-5; no clear D. The TCR comes from a man aged 18 to 30 who received the YFV17D yellow fever vaccine. CDR3 nucleotides: TGTGCCAGCAGTTACTCGAGCCTACCAGAGACCCAGTACTTC. It translates to CASSYSSLPETQYF.